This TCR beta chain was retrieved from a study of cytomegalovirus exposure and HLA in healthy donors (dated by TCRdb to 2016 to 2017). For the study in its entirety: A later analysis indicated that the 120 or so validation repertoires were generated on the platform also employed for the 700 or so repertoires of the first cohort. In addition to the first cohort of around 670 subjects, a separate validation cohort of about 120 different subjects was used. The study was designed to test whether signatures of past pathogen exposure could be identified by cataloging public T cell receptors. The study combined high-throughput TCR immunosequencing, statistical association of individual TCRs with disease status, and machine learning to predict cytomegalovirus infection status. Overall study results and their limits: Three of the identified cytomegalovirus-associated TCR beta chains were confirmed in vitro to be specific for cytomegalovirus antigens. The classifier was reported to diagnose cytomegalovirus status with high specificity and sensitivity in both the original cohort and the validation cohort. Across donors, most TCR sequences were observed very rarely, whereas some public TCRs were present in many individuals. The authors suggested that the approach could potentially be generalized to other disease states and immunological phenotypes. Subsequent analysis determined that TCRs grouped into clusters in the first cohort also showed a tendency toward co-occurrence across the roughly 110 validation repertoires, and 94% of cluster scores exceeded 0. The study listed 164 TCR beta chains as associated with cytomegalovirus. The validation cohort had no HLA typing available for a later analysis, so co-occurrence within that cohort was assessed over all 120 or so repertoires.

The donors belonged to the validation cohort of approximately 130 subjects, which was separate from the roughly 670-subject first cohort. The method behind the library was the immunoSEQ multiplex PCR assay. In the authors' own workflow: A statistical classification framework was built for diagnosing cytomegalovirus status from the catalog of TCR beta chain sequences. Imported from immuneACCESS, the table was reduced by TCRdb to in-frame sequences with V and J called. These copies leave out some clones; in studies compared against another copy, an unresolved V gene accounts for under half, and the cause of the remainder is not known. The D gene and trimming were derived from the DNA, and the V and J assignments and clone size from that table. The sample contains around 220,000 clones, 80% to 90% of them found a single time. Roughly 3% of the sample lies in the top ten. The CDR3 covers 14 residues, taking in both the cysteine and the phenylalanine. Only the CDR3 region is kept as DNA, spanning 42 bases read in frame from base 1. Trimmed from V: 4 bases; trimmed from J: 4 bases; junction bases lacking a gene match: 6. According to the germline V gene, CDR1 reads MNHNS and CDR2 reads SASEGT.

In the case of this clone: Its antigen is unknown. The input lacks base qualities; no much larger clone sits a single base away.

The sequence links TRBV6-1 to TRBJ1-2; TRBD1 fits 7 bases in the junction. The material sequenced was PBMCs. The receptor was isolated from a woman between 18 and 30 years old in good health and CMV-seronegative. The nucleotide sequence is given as TGTGCCAGCAGTGGGGACAGAACATCCTATGGCTACACCTTC. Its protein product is CASSGDRTSYGYTF.